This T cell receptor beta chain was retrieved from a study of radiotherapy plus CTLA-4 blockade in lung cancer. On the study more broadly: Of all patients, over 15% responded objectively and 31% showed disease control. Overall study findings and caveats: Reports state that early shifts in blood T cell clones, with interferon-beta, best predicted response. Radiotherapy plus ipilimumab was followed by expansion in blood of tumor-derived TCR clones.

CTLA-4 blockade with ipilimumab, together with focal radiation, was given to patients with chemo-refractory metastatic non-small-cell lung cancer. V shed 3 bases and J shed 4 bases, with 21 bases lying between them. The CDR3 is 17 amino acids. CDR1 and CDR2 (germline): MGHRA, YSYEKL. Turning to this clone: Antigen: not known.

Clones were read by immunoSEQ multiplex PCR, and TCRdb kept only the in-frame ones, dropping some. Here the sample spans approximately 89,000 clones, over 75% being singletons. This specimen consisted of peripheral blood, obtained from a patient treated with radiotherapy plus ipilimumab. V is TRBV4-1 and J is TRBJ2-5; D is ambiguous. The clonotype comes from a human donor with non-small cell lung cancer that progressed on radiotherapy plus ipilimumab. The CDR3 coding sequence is TGCGCCAGCAGCCACCTGGGCCTTGGAGTCCCCTCAGAGACCCAGTACTTC. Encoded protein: CASSHLGLGVPSETQYF.